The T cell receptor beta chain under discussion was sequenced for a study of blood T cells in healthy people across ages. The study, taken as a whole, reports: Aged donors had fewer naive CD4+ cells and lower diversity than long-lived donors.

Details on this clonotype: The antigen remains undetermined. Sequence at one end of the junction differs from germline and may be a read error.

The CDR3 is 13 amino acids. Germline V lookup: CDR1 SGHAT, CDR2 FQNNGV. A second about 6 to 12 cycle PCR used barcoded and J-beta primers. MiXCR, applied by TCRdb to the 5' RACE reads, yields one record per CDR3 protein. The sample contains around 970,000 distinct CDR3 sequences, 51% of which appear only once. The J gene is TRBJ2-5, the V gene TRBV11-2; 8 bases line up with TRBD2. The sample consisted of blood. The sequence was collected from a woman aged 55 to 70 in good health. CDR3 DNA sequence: TGTGCCGGCAGCGGGGGCGTGGGAGAGACCCAGTACTTC. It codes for CAGSGGVGETQYF.